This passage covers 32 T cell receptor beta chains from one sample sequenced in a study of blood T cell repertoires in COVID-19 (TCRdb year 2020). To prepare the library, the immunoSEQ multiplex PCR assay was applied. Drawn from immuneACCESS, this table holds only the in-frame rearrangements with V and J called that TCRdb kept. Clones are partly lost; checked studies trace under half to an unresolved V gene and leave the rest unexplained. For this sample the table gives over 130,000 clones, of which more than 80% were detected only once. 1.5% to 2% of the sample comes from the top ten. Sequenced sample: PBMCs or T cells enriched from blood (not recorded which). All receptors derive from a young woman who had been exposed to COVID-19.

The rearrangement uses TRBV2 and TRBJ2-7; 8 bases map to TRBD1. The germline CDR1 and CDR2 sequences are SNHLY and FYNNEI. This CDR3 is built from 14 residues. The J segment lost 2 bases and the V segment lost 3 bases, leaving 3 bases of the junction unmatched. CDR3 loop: CASSDGQGPYEQYF. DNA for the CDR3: TGTGCCAGCAGTGATGGACAGGGACCCTACGAGCAGTACTTC.

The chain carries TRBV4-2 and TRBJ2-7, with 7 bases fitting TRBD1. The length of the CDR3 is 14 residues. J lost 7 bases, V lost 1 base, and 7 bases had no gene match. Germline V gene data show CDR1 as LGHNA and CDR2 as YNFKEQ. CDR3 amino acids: CASSQGRGGAEQYF. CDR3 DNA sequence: TGTGCCAGCAGCCAAGGTCGAGGGGGCGCGGAGCAGTACTTC.

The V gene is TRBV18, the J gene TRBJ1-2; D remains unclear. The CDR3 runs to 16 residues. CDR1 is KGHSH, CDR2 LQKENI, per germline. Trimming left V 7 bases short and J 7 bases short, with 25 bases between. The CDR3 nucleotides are TGTGCCAGCTTGATAATGAATACCGGGAGCCAGGTTGGCTACACCTTC. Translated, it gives CASLIMNTGSQVGYTF.

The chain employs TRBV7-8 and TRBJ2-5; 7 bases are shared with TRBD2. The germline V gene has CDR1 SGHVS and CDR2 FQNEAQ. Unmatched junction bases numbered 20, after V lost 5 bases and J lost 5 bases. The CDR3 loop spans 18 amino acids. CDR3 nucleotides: TGTGCCAGCAGCCCAAGGGAGGGGCCCCGTAATCAAAAGGAGACCCAGTACTTC. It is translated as CASSPREGPRNQKETQYF.

The CDR3 region has the DNA TGTGCCAGCAGCTTTCAACAGGGCAGTCAAGAGCAGTACTTC. It is translated as CASSFQQGSQEQYF. The chain couples TRBV7-2 to TRBJ2-7; D may be TRBD1 (6 bases). V dropped 3 bases and J dropped 7 bases, with 16 bases sitting between them. In germline, CDR1 is SGHTA, CDR2 FQGNSA. The CDR3 extends over 14 amino acids.

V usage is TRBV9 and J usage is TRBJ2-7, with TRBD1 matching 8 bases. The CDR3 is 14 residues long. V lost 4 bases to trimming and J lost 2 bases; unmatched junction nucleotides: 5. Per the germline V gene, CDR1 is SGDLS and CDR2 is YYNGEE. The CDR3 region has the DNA TGTGCCAGCAGCCCCGGACAGGGCCCCTACGAGCAGTACTTC. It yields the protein CASSPGQGPYEQYF.

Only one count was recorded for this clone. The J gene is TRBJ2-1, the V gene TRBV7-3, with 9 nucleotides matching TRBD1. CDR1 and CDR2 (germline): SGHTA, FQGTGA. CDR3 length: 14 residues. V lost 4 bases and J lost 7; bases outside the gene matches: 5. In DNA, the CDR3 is TGTGCCAGCAGCTATCTGGGACAGGGAAATGAGCAGTTCTTC. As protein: CASSYLGQGNEQFF.

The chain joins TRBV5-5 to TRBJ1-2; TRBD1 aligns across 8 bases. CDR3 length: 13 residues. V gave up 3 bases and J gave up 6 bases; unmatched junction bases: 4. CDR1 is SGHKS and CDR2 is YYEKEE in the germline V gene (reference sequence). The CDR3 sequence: CASSYGQGHGYTF. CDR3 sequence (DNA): TGTGCCAGCAGCTACGGACAGGGACATGGCTACACCTTC.

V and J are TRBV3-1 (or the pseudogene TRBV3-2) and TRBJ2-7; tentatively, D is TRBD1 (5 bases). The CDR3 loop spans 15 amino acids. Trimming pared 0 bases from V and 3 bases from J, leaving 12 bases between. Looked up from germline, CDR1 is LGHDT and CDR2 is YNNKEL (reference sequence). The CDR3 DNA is TGTGCCAGCAGCCAAGATCATAGGGGCATCTACGAGCAGTACTTC. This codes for CASSQDHRGIYEQYF.

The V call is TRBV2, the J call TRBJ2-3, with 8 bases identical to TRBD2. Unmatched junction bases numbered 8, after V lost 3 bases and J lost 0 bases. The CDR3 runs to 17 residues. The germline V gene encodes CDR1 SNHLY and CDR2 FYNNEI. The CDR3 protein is CASSDVGIAGSTDTQYF. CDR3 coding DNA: TGTGCCAGCAGTGACGTGGGGATAGCGGGGAGCACAGATACGCAGTATTTT.

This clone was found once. CDR3 sequence (DNA): TGTGCCAGCAGCAATGGTGGTAGCTTTATTGAGCAGTTCTTC. Amino acids: CASSNGGSFIEQFF. V usage is TRBV9 and J usage is TRBJ2-1, with unresolved D. This CDR3 contains 14 residues. The germline V and J ends were trimmed by 4 bases and 9 bases, with 17 bases remaining between them. Germline loops: CDR1 SGDLS, CDR2 YYNGEE.

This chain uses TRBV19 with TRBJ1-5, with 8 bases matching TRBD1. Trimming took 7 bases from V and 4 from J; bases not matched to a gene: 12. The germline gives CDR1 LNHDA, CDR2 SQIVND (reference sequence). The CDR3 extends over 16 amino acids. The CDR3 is CASNDQRDRRNQPQHF. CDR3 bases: TGTGCCAGTAATGACCAAAGGGACAGGAGAAATCAGCCCCAGCATTTT. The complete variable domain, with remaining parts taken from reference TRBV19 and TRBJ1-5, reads DGGITQSPKYLFRKEGQNVTLSCEQNLNHDAMYWYRQDPGQGLRLIYYSQIVNDFQKGDIAEGYSVSREKKESFPLTVTSAQKNPTAFYLCASNDQRDRRNQPQHFGDGTRLSIL.

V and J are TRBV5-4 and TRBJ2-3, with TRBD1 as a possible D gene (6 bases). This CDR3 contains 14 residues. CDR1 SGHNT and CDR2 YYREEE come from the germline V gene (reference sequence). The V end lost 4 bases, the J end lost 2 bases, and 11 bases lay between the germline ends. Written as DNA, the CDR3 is TGTGCCAGCAGCAAATCAGGGGTCACAGATACGCAGTATTTT. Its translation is CASSKSGVTDTQYF.

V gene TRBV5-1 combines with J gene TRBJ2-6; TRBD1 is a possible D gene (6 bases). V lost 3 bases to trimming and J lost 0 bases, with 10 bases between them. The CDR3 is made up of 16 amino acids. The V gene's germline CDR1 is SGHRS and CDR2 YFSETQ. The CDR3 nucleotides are TGCGCCAGCAGCTGGGGGCCCCGCTCTGGGGCCAACGTCCTGACTTTC. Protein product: CASSWGPRSGANVLTF.

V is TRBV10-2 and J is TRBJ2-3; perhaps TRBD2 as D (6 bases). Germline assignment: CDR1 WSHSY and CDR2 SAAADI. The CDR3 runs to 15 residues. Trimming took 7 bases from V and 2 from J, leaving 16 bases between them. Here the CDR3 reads CASKASAYYTDTQYF. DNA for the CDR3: TGCGCCAGCAAGGCTAGCGCCTATTACACAGATACGCAGTATTTT.

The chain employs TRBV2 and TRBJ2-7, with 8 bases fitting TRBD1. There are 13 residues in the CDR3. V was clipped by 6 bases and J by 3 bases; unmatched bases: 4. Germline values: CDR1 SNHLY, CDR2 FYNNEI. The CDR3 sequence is CASSRQGNYEQYF. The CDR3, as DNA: TGTGCCAGCAGCCGACAGGGGAACTACGAGCAGTACTTC.

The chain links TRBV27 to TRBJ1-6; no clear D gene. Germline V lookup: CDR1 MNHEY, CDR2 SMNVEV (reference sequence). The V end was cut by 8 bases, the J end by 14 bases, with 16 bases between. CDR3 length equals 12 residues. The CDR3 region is CASGPMWWSLHF. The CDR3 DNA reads TGTGCCAGCGGCCCGATGTGGTGGTCCCTCCACTTT.

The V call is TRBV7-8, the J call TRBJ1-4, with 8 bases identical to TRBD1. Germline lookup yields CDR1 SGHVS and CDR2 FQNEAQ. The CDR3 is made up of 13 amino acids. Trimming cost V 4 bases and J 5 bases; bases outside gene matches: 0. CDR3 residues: CASSWDRNEKLFF. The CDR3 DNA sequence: TGTGCCAGCAGCTGGGACAGGAATGAAAAACTGTTTTTT.

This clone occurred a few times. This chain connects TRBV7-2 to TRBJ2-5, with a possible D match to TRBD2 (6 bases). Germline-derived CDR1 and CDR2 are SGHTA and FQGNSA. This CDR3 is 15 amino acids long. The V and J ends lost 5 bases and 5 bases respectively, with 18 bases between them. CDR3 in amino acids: CASSLRRGLRETQYF. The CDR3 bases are TGTGCCAGCAGCCTCAGGAGGGGCCTACGGGAGACCCAGTACTTC.

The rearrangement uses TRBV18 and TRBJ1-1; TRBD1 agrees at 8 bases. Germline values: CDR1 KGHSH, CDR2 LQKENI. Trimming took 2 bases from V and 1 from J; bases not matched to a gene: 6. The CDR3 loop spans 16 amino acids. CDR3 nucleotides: TGTGCCAGCTCACCATTCGGGACAGGCGGGAACACTGAAGCTTTCTTT. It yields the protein CASSPFGTGGNTEAFF. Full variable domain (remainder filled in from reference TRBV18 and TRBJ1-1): NAGVMQNPRHLVRRRGQEARLRCSPMKGHSHVYWYRQLPEEGLKFMVYLQKENIIDESGMPKERFSAEFPKEGPSILRIQQVVRGDSAAYFCASSPFGTGGNTEAFFGQGTRLTVV.

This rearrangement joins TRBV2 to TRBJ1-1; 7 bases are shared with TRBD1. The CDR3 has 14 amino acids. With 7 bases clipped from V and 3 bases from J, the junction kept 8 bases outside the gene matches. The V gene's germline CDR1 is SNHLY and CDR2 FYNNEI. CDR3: CASTRRDSDTEAFF. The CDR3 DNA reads TGTGCCAGCACCAGACGGGACAGCGACACTGAAGCTTTCTTT.

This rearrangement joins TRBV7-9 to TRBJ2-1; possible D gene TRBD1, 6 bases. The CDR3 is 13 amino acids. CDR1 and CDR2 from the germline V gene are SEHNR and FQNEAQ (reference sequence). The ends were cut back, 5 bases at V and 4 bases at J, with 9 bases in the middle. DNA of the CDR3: TGTGCCAGCAGCCCGGACAGATACAATGAGCAGTTCTTC. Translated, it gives CASSPDRYNEQFF. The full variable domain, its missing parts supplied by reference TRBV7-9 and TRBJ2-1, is DTGVSQNPRHKITKRGQNVTFRCDPISEHNRLYWYRQTLGQGPEFLTYFQNEAQLEKSRLLSDRFSAERPKGSFSTLEIQRTEQGDSAMYLCASSPDRYNEQFFGPGTRLTVL.

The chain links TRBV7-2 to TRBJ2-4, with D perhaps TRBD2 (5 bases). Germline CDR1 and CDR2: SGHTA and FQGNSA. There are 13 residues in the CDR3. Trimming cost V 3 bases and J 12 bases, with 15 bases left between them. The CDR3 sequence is CASSFPPQEAQYF. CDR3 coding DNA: TGTGCCAGCAGCTTCCCCCCGCAGGAGGCTCAGTACTTC.

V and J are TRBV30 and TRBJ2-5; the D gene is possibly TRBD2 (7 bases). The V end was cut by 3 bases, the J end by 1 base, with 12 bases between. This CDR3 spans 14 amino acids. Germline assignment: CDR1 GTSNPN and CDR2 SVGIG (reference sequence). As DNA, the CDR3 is TGTGCCTGGAGGGTCGCGGGGGCCCAAGAGACCCAGTACTTC. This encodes CAWRVAGAQETQYF.

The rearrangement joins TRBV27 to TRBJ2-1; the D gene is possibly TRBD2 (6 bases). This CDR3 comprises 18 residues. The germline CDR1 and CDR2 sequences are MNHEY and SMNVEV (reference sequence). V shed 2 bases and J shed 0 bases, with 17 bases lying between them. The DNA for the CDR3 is TGTGCCAGCAGTTTAAGGAGTGTGCGGGGACCCTCCTACAATGAGCAGTTCTTC. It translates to CASSLRSVRGPSYNEQFF.

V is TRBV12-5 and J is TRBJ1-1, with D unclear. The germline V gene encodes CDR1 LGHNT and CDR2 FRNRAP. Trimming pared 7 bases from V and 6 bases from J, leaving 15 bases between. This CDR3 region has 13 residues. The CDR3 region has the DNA TGTGCTAGTGATTTCAGCGGCGTGTCTGAAGCTTTCTTT. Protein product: CASDFSGVSEAFF.

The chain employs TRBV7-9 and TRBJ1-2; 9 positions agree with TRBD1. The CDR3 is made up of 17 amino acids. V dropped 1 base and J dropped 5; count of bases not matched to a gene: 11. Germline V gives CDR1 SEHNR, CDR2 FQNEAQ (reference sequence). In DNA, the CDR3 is TGTGCCAGCAGCTTAGAAGTTGTAGGAGGACAGGGGTATGGCTACACCTTC. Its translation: CASSLEVVGGQGYGYTF.

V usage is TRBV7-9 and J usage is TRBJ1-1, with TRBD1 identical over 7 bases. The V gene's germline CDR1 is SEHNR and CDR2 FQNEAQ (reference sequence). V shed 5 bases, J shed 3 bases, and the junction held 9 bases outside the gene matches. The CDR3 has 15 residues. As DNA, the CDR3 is TGTGCCAGCAGCCAAACAAGGACAGGATACACTGAAGCTTTCTTT. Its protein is CASSQTRTGYTEAFF.

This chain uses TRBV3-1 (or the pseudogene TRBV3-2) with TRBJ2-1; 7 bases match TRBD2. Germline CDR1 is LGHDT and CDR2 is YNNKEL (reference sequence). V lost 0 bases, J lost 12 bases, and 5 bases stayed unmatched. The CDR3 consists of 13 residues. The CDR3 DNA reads TGTGCCAGCAGCCAAGATTCGGGGGGAGGGCAGTTCTTC. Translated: CASSQDSGGGQFF.

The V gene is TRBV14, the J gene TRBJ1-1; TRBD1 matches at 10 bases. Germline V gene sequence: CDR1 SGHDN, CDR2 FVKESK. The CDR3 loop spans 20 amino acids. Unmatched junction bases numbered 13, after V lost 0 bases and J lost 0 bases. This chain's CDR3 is CASSQDGRDRGLEMNTEAFF. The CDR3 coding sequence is TGTGCCAGCAGCCAAGACGGCCGGGACAGGGGTTTGGAAATGAACACTGAAGCTTTCTTT. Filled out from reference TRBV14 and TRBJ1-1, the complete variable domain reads EAGVTQFPSHSVIEKGQTVTLRCDPISGHDNLYWYRRVMGKEIKFLLHFVKESKQDESGMPNNRFLAERTGGTYSTLKVQPAELEDSGVYFCASSQDGRDRGLEMNTEAFFGQGTRLTVV.

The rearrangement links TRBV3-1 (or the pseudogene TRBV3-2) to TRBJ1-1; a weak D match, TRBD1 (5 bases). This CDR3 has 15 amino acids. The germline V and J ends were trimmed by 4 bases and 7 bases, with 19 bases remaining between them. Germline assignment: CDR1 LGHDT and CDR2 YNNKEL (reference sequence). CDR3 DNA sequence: TGTGCCAGCAGCCTCCCCGGGGGGGGGTTGAGTGAAGCTTTCTTT. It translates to CASSLPGGGLSEAFF.

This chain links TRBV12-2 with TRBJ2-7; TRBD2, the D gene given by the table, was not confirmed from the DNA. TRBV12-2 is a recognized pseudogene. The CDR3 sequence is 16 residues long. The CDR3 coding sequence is TGTGCAAGTCGCTTAGTTCCTAGGGGGGAGGGCTACGAGCAGTACTTC. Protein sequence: CASRLVPRGEGYEQYF.